This TCR beta chain emerged from a study of shared clonotypes between healthy human individuals. Regarding the study as a whole: A limitation of the genetic and exposure-history diversity represented arose from few donors.

Assay used: immunoSEQ multiplex PCR; TCRdb lists only in-frame clones, some missing. The sample shows approximately 2.5 million clones, over 85% of them seen only once. Points on this clone: Antigen: not known.

Germline V gene lookup returns CDR1 MNHEY and CDR2 SVGAGI. CDR3 length equals 13 residues. Trimming pared 0 bases from V and 7 bases from J, leaving 9 bases between. CD4+ cell separation produced CD45RA+ naive and CD45RA-negative memory subsets. The clonotype comes from a man in his late teens or twenties in good health. Some clones in this sample may be carry-over from other donors' samples. This chain joins TRBV6-5 and TRBJ1-1; D remains unclear. The sample was naive CD4+ T cells from PBMCs. Indicated subset: CD45RA+ positively selected. CDR3 DNA: TGTGCCAGCAGTTACTCCTCACAAAATGAAGCTTTCTTT. Translated: CASSYSSQNEAFF.